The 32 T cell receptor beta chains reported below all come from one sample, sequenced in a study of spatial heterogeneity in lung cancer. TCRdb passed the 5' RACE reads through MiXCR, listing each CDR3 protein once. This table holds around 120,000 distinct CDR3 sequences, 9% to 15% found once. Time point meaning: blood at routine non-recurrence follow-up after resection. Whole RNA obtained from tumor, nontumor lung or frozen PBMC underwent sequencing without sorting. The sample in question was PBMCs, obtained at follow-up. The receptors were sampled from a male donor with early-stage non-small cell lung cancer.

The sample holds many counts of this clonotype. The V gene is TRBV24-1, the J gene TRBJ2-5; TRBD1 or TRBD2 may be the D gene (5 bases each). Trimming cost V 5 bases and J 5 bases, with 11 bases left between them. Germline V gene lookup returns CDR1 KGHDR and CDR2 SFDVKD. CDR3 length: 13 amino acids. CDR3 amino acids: CATSVGVRETQYF. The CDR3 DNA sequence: TGTGCCACCAGTGTGGGGGTCCGGGAGACCCAGTACTTC.

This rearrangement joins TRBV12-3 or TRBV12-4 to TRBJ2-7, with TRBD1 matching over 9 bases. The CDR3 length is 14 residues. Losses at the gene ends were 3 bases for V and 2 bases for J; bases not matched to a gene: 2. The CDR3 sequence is CASSFGTGTYEQYF. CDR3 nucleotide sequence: TGTGCCAGCAGTTTTGGGACAGGGACCTACGAGCAGTACTTC.

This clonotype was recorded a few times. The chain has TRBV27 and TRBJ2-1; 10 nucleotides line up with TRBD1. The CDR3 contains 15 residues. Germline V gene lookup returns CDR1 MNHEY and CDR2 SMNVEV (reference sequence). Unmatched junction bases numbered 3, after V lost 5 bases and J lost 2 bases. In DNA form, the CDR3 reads TGTGCCAGCAGTCAAGGACAGGGGGCCTACAATGAGCAGTTCTTC. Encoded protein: CASSQGQGAYNEQFF.

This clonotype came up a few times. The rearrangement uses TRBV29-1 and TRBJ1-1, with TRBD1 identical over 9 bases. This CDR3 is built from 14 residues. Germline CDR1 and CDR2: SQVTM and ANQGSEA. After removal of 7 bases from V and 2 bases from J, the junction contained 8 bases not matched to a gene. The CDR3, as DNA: TGCAGCGCTGGGACAGGGAGGGGAAACACTGAAGCTTTCTTT. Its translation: CSAGTGRGNTEAFF. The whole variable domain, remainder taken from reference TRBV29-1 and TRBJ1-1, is SAVISQKPSRDICQRGTSLTIQCQVDSQVTMMFWYRQQPGQSLTLIATANQGSEATYESGFVIDKFPISRPNLTFSTLTVSNMSPEDSSIYLCSAGTGRGNTEAFFGQGTRLTVV.

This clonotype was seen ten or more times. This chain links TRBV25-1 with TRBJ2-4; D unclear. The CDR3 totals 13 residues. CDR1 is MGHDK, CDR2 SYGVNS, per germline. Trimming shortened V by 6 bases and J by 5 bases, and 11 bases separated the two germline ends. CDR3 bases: TGTGCCAGCAGACCCGACCGGGAAAACATTCAGTACTTC. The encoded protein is CASRPDRENIQYF.

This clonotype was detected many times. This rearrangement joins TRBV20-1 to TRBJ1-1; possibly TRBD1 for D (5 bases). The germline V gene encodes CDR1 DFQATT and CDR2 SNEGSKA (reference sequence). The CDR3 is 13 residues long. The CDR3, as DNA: TGCAAATTAAGTTTGCAGGGTGGCACTGAAGCTTTCTTT. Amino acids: CKLSLQGGTEAFF.

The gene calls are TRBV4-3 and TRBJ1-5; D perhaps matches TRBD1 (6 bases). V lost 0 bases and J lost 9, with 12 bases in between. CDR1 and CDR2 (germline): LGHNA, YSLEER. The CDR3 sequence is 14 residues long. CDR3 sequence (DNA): TGCGCCAGCAGCCAAGAGAGGGGGGGAAGGCCCCAGCATTTT. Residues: CASSQERGGRPQHF.

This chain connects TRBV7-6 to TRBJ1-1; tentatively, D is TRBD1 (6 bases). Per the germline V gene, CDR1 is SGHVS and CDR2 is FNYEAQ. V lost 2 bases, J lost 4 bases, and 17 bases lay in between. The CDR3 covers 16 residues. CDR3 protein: CASSLPRGGGSTEAFF. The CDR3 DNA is TGTGCCAGCAGCTTACCCAGGGGAGGGGGGAGCACTGAAGCTTTCTTT.

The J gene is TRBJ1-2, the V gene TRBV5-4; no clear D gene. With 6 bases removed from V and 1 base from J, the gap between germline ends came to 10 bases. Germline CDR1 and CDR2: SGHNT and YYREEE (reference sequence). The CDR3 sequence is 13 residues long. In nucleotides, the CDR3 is TGTGCCAGCACCTCGGTTTTTAACTATGGCTACACCTTC. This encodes CASTSVFNYGYTF.

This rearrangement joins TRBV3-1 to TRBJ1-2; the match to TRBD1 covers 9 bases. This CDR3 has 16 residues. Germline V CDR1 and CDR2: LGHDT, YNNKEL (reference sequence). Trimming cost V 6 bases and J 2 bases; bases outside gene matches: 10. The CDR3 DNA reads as TGTGCCAGCAGAGCCACAGGGGGCCCAGACAACTATGGCTACACCTTC. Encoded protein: CASRATGGPDNYGYTF.

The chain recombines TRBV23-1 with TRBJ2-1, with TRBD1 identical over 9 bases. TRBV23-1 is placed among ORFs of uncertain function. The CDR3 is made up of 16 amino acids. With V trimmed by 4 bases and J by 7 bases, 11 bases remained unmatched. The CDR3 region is CASSRSNRGRRNEQFF. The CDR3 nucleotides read TGCGCCAGCAGTCGCAGCAACAGGGGGCGTAGGAATGAGCAGTTCTTC.

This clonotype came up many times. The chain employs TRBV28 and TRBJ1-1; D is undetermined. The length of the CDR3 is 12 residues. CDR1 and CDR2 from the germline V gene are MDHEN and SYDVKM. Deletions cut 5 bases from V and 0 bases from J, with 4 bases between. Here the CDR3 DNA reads TGTGCCAGCAGTCGAATGAACACTGAAGCTTTCTTT. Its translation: CASSRMNTEAFF.

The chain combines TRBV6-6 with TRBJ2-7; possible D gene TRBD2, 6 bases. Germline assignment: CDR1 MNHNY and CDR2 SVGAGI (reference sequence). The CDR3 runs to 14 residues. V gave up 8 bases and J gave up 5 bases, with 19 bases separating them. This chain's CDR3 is CASHPSGGVHEQYF. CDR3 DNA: TGTGCCAGCCACCCCTCAGGAGGGGTCCACGAGCAGTACTTC.

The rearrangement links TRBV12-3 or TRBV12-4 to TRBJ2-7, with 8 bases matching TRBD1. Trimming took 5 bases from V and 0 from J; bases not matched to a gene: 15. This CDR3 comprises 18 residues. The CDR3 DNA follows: TGTGCCAGCAGTCTACGTCCCGGGACAGGTCCCAGCTCCTACGAGCAGTACTTC. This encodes CASSLRPGTGPSSYEQYF.

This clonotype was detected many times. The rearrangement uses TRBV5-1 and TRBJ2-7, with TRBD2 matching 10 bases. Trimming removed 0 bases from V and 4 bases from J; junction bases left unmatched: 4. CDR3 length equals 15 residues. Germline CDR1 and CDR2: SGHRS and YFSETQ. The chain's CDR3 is CASSLEAGGPYEQYF. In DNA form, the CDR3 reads TGCGCCAGCAGCTTGGAAGCGGGGGGGCCTTACGAGCAGTACTTC.

The CDR3 nucleotides are TGCGCCAGCCGAGATTCGACAAGGGGGCCCCAAGAGACCCAGTACTTC. It is translated as CASRDSTRGPQETQYF. J is TRBJ2-5 and V is TRBV5-1, with 7 bases fitting TRBD1. The V gene end was trimmed by 7 bases and the J gene end by 1 base; junction bases not matched to a gene: 13. The CDR3 length is 16 residues. Germline CDR1 is SGHRS and CDR2 is YFSETQ.

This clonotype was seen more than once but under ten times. CDR3 DNA sequence: TGTGCCAGCAGCCCGGACAGGGGTACAGATACGCAGTATTTT. Residues: CASSPDRGTDTQYF. The chain uses TRBV7-2 and TRBJ2-3; 9 bases match TRBD1. The germline CDR1 and CDR2 sequences are SGHTA and FQGNSA. Trimming at V came to 5 bases and at J to 3 bases, leaving 3 bases not matched to a gene. This CDR3 region has 14 residues.

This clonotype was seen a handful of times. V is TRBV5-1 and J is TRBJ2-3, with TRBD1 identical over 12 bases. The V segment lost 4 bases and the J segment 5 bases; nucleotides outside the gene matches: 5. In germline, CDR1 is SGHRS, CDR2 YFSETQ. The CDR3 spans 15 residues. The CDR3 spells CASSPRDRGRDTQYF. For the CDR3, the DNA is TGCGCCAGCAGCCCCCGGGACAGGGGGCGAGATACGCAGTATTTT.

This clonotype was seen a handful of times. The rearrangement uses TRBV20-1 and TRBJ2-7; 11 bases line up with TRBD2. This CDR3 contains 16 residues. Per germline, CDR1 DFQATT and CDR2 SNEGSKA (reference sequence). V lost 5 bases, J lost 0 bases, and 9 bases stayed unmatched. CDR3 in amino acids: CSAEGSGGASSYEQYF. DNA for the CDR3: TGCAGTGCTGAGGGTAGCGGGGGGGCAAGCTCCTACGAGCAGTACTTC.

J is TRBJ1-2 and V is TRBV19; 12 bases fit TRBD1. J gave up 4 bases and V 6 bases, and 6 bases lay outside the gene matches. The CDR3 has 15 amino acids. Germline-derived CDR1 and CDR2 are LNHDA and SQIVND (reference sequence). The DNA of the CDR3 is TGTGCCAGTAGAGTCGGGACAGGGGGCACCTATGGCTACACCTTC. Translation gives CASRVGTGGTYGYTF.

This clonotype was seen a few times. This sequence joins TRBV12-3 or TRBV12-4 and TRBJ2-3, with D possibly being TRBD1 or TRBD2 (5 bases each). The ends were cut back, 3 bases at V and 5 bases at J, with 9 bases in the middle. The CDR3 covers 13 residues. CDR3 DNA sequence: TGTGCCAGCAGTTTGGGGGTCGGAGATACGCAGTATTTT. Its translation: CASSLGVGDTQYF.

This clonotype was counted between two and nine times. The CDR3 region has the DNA TGTGCCAGCAGCTCTAGCGGTCATGAGCAGTTCTTC. Its translation: CASSSSGHEQFF. V and J are TRBV7-9 and TRBJ2-1; 7 positions agree with TRBD2. The CDR3 loop spans 12 amino acids. V shed 4 bases, J shed 8 bases, and the junction held 2 bases outside the gene matches. Germline CDR1 and CDR2: SEHNR and FQNEAQ (reference sequence).

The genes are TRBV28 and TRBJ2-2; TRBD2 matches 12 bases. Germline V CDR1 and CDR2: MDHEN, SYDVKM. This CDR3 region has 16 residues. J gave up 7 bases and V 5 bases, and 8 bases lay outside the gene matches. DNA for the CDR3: TGTGCCAGCAGTAGACTAGCGGGGGCCGCGTTCGGGGAGCTGTTTTTT. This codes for CASSRLAGAAFGELFF.

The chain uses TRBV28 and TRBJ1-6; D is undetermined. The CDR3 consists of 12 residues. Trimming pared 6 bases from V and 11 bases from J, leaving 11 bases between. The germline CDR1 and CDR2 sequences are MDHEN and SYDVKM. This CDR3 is CASREATAPLHF. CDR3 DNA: TGTGCCAGCAGGGAGGCAACCGCACCCCTCCACTTT.

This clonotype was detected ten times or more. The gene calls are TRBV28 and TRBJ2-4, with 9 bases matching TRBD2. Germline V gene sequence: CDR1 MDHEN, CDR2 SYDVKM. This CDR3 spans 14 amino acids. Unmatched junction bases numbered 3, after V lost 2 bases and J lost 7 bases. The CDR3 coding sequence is TGTGCCAGCAGTTTACTGCGGGGGGGCAACATTCAGTACTTC. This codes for CASSLLRGGNIQYF.

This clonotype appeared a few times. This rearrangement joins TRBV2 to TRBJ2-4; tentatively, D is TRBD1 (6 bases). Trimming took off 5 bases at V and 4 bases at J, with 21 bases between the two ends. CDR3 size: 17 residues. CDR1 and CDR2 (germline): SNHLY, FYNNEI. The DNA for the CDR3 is TGTGCCAGCAGTCTTGACAGAATAAGGACAGCTAAAAACATTCAGTACTTC. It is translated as CASSLDRIRTAKNIQYF.

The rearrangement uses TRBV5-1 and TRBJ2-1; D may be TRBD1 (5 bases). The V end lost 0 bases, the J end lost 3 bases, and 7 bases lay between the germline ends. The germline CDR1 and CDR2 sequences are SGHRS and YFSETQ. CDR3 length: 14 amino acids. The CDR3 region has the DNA TGCGCCAGCAGCTTGGGACAGCTCTACAATGAGCAGTTCTTC. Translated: CASSLGQLYNEQFF.

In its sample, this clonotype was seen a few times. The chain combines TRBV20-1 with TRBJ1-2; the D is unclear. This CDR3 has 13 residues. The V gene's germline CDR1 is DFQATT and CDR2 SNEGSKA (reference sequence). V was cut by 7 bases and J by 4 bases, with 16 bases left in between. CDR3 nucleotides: TGCAGTGGGGTTACCCCCGCGGGCTATGGCTACACCTTC. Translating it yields CSGVTPAGYGYTF.

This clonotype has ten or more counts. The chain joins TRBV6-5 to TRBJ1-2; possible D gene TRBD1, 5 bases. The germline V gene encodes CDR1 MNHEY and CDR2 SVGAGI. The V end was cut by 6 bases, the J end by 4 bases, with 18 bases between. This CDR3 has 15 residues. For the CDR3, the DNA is TGTGCCAGCAGGATAACCCCAGGGAGCCTCTATGGCTACACCTTC. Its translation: CASRITPGSLYGYTF.

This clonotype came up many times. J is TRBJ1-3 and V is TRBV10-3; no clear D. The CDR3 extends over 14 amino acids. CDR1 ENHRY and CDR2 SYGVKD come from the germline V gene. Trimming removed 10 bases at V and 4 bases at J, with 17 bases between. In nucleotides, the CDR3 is TGTGCCACCAAACCAGGAAGAGAAGGAAACACCATATATTTT. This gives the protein CATKPGREGNTIYF.

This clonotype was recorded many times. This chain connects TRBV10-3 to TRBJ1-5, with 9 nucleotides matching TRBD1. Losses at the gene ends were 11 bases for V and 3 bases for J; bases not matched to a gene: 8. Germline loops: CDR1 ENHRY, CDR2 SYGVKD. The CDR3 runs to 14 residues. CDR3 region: CAASGDRDNQPQHF. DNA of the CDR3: TGTGCCGCATCTGGGGACAGGGACAATCAGCCCCAGCATTTT.

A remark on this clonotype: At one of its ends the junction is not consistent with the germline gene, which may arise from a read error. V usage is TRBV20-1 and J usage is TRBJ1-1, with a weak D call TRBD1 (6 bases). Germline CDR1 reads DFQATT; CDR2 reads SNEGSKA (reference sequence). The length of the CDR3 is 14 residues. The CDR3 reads CSARRGGRNAEAFF. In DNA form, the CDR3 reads TGCAGTGCTAGACGAGGGGGAAGGAACGCTGAAGCTTTCTTT.